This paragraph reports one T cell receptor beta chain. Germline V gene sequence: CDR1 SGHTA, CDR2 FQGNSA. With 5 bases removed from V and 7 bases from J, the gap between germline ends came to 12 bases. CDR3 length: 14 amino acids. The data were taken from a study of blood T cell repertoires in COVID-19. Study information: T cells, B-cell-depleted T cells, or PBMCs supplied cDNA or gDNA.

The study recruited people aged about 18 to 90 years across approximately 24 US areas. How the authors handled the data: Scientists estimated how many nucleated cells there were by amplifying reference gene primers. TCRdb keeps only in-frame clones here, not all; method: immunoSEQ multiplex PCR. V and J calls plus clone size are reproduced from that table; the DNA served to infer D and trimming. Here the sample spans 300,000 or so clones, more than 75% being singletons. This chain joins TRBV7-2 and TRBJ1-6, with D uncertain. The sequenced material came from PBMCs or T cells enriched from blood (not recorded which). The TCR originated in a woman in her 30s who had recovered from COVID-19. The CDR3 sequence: CASSPHQWNSPLHF. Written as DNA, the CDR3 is TGTGCCAGCAGCCCGCACCAGTGGAATTCACCCCTCCACTTT.